This is a list of T cell receptor beta chains from one sample in a study of liver allograft versus peripheral blood T cells. In TCRdb, the reads were re-called with MiXCR into one record per CDR3 protein. The sample has about 14,000 distinct CDR3 sequences, 20% seen once. These receptors came from a human patient who had a liver transplant. Some T cells may be transferred from the graft donor. Each CDR3 is given with its conserved first and last residue. Each record gives: J gene, clone size, V gene, D gene, CDR3 DNA, CDR3 protein. A D gene is named only where the DNA matches it firmly. For some rows the clone size is stated as once, few or many, or as a class when expanded; others skip it.

j_call: TRBJ2-1
clone_size: NA
v_call: TRBV6-2/TRBV6-3
d_call: NA
cdr3_nt: TGTGCCAGCAGGGAGTGGCAGGTCAACAATGAGCAGTTCTTC
cdr3_aa: CASREWQVNNEQFF

j_call: TRBJ2-7
clone_size: NA
v_call: TRBV11-2
d_call: NA
cdr3_nt: TGTGCCAGCAGCTTAAATCAAAACGAGCAGTACTTC
cdr3_aa: CASSLNQNEQYF

j_call: TRBJ2-7
clone_size: NA
v_call: TRBV12-3/TRBV12-4
d_call: NA
cdr3_nt: TGTGCCAGCAGCCGCCGGGGCGCCTCCTACGAGCAGTACTTC
cdr3_aa: CASSRRGASYEQYF

j_call: TRBJ1-1
clone_size: few
v_call: TRBV11-2
d_call: NA
cdr3_nt: TGTGCCAGCAGCGCCACAGGGTCCACTGAAGCTTTCTTT
cdr3_aa: CASSATGSTEAFF

j_call: TRBJ2-3
clone_size: many
v_call: TRBV18
d_call: TRBD2
cdr3_nt: TGTGCCAGCTCACCTAGAAGTAGACTAGCGGGGCCAGATACGCAGTATTTT
cdr3_aa: CASSPRSRLAGPDTQYF

j_call: TRBJ1-2
clone_size: few
v_call: TRBV9
d_call: NA
cdr3_nt: TGTGCCAGCAGCCCCGAGGGGGGGAGAGGCGGCTACACCTTC
cdr3_aa: CASSPEGGRGGYTF

j_call: TRBJ2-1
clone_size: many
v_call: TRBV7-9
d_call: NA
cdr3_nt: TGTGCCAGCAGCTTAGCGCTTGGGGAAGACAATGAGCAGTTCTTC
cdr3_aa: CASSLALGEDNEQFF

j_call: TRBJ1-1
clone_size: medium-sized
v_call: TRBV29-1
d_call: TRBD1
cdr3_nt: TGCAGCGCCCAAGGACAGGGGGGTACTGAAGCTTTCTTT
cdr3_aa: CSAQGQGGTEAFF

j_call: TRBJ1-1
clone_size: medium-sized
v_call: TRBV19
d_call: NA
cdr3_nt: TGTGCCAGTAGTATTAGGTTCCAGGGCACTGAAGCTTTCTTT
cdr3_aa: CASSIRFQGTEAFF

j_call: TRBJ1-1
clone_size: NA
v_call: TRBV7-2
d_call: NA
cdr3_nt: TGTGCCAGCAGCTCGGCGGGGGGCCGACTGAACACTGAAGCTTTCTTT
cdr3_aa: CASSSAGGRLNTEAFF

j_call: TRBJ1-6
clone_size: medium-sized
v_call: TRBV7-2
d_call: NA
cdr3_nt: TGTGCCAGCAGCTCAGACAGGTTTTCACCCCTCCACTTT
cdr3_aa: CASSSDRFSPLHF

j_call: TRBJ2-3
clone_size: NA
v_call: TRBV28
d_call: TRBD2
cdr3_nt: TGTGCCAGCAGTTCGCGGGGGGCGGACACAGATACGCAGTATTTT
cdr3_aa: CASSSRGADTDTQYF

j_call: TRBJ1-1
clone_size: medium-sized
v_call: TRBV29-1
d_call: NA
cdr3_nt: TGCAGCGTTGAAGGGACAGTGAACAAGGGCACTGAAGCTTTCTTT
cdr3_aa: CSVEGTVNKGTEAFF

j_call: TRBJ1-1
clone_size: NA
v_call: TRBV12-3/TRBV12-4
d_call: NA
cdr3_nt: TGTGCCAGCTGGCGAGGCACTGAAGCTTTCTTT
cdr3_aa: CASWRGTEAFF

j_call: TRBJ1-2
clone_size: few
v_call: TRBV6-5
d_call: NA
cdr3_nt: TGTGCCAGCAGTTACTCAACAGGGAGGTATGGTGGCTACACCTTC
cdr3_aa: CASSYSTGRYGGYTF

j_call: TRBJ1-2
clone_size: many
v_call: TRBV6-1
d_call: NA
cdr3_nt: TGTGCCAGCGGAACAGGAGATACTAACTATGGCTACACCTTC
cdr3_aa: CASGTGDTNYGYTF

j_call: TRBJ1-4
clone_size: medium-sized
v_call: TRBV6-1
d_call: NA
cdr3_nt: TGTGCCAGCAGTGAAATGGGGGGGTCGAGAAAACTGTTTTTT
cdr3_aa: CASSEMGGSRKLFF

j_call: TRBJ1-1
clone_size: few
v_call: TRBV7-3
d_call: NA
cdr3_nt: TGTGCCAGCAGCATAATGGGGGGGCCTGGGGAAGCTTTCTTT
cdr3_aa: CASSIMGGPGEAFF

j_call: TRBJ1-2
clone_size: NA
v_call: TRBV12-3/TRBV12-4
d_call: NA
cdr3_nt: TGTGCCAGCAGTCCCACGTCGGGAGGCTACACCTTC
cdr3_aa: CASSPTSGGYTF

j_call: TRBJ1-2
clone_size: few
v_call: TRBV9
d_call: NA
cdr3_nt: TGTGCCAGCAGCACCAATGACCGGGAAGCTAACTATGGCTACACCTTC
cdr3_aa: CASSTNDREANYGYTF

j_call: TRBJ1-2
clone_size: many
v_call: TRBV27
d_call: NA
cdr3_nt: TGTGCCAGCAGCTTGACAGGATCCCCGCGTGGCTACACCTTC
cdr3_aa: CASSLTGSPRGYTF